The next 10 T cell receptor beta chains were all read from a single sample in a study of blood T cell repertoires in COVID-19. Profiling relied on immunoSEQ multiplex PCR, and the TCRdb table lists in-frame clones only, not all of them. The table records some 80,000 clones, about 78% of them present only once. Sequenced input: peripheral blood. These receptors all stem from a man aged 55 to 69 with COVID-19, enrolled during active disease.

This chain links TRBV2 with TRBJ2-5, with D hard to call. The CDR3 is 14 amino acids. Trimming took 3 bases from V and 5 from J, leaving 13 bases between them. Germline CDR1 SNHLY, CDR2 FYNNEI. CDR3 amino acids: CASSDARPWETQYF. DNA of the CDR3: TGTGCCAGCAGTGATGCCAGGCCGTGGGAGACCCAGTACTTC.

This clone was detected only once. The V gene is TRBV7-8, the J gene TRBJ1-5; D uncertain. This CDR3 has 14 amino acids. Germline CDR1 reads SGHVS; CDR2 reads FQNEAQ. Trimming took 5 bases from V and 5 from J, leaving 13 bases between them. In nucleotides, the CDR3 is TGTGCCAGCAGCCCCGATCCAGCGGATCAGCCCCAGCATTTT. It yields the protein CASSPDPADQPQHF.

V and J are TRBV4-3 and TRBJ1-5; D may be TRBD1 (5 bases). The germline CDR1 and CDR2 sequences are LGHNA and YSLEER. CDR3 length: 16 amino acids. V lost 1 base and J 5 bases, leaving 15 bases between the germline ends. CDR3 DNA: TGCGCCAGCAGCCAAGTCGGTGGCAGGGAACATCAGCCCCAGCATTTT. Its protein product is CASSQVGGREHQPQHF.

This clone occurred once. The chain carries TRBV6-5 and TRBJ1-1; D is undetermined. Germline CDR1 reads MNHEY; CDR2 reads SVGAGI. Trimming shortened V by 8 bases and J by 4 bases, and 14 bases separated the two germline ends. The CDR3 runs to 13 residues. This CDR3 is CASHAGRVTEAFF. CDR3 bases: TGTGCCAGCCACGCGGGGAGGGTCACTGAAGCTTTCTTT.

The V call is TRBV7-3, the J call TRBJ2-1, with 11 nucleotides matching TRBD2. V was pared by 5 bases and J by 7 bases, with 7 bases of the junction left unmatched. The germline V gene has CDR1 SGHTA and CDR2 FQGTGA. CDR3 length equals 15 residues. The DNA for the CDR3 is TGTGCCAGCAGCAATTTAGCGGGAGGGCCGAATGAGCAGTTCTTC. Protein sequence: CASSNLAGGPNEQFF.

The chain recombines TRBV5-1 with TRBJ2-3, with D maybe TRBD2 (5 bases). CDR3 length: 15 residues. Deletions cut 1 base from V and 0 bases from J, with 9 bases between. Germline V gives CDR1 SGHRS, CDR2 YFSETQ. The CDR3, as DNA: TGCGCCAGCAGCTTGCGGGGTACTAGCACAGATACGCAGTATTTT. Amino acids: CASSLRGTSTDTQYF.

CDR3 protein: CASSQIAGQANEQYF. Written as DNA, the CDR3 is TGTGCCAGCAGCCAAATAGCCGGACAAGCCAACGAGCAGTACTTC. The V and J genes are TRBV11-3 and TRBJ2-7; possible D gene TRBD1, 5 bases. Germline V gives CDR1 SGHNT, CDR2 YENEEA. The CDR3 length is 15 residues. V shed 5 bases and J shed 5 bases, with 19 bases lying between them. The full variable domain, rest sourced from reference TRBV11-3 and TRBJ2-7, is EAGVVQSPRYKIIEKKQPVAFWCNPISGHNTLYWYLQNLGQGPELLIRYENEEAVDDSQLPKDRFSAERLKGVDSTLKIQPAELGDSAVYLCASSQIAGQANEQYFGPGTRLTVT.

The chain combines TRBV19 with TRBJ1-2; the match to TRBD1 covers 7 bases. The germline gives CDR1 LNHDA, CDR2 SQIVND (reference sequence). V shed 6 bases and J 3 bases; nucleotides not matched to a gene: 13. There are 16 residues in the CDR3. CDR3 region: CASRALYRGRDYGYTF. The CDR3 DNA sequence: TGTGCCAGTAGGGCCCTATACAGGGGAAGAGACTATGGCTACACCTTC.

V is TRBV3-1 (or the pseudogene TRBV3-2) and J is TRBJ2-7, with a tentative D call TRBD2 (7 bases). V lost 4 bases and J lost 0, with 19 bases in between. This CDR3 region has 17 residues. Germline assignment: CDR1 LGHDT and CDR2 YNNKEL (reference sequence). CDR3 bases: TGTGCCAGCAGCCCAACACAAGGGGGGGGACTCTCCTACGAGCAGTACTTC. It is translated as CASSPTQGGGLSYEQYF.

CDR3 loop: CSGGDGYTF. The CDR3 bases are TGCAGCGGCGGGGATGGCTACACCTTC. V usage is TRBV29-1 and J usage is TRBJ1-2; D is unresolved. CDR3 length equals 9 residues. Germline V gene data show CDR1 as SQVTM and CDR2 as ANQGSEA. Trimming took off 7 bases at V and 6 bases at J, with 6 bases between the two ends. Filled out from reference TRBV29-1 and TRBJ1-2, the complete variable domain reads SAVISQKPSRDICQRGTSLTIQCQVDSQVTMMFWYRQQPGQSLTLIATANQGSEATYESGFVIDKFPISRPNLTFSTLTVSNMSPEDSSIYLCSGGDGYTFGSGTRLTVV.